The rows below give T cell receptor beta chains drawn from one sample of a study of technical replicates of blood from four donors. The method was immunoSEQ multiplex PCR; TCRdb's version includes in-frame clones alone and lacks a portion of them. The top ten hold around 13% of the sample, which has about 14,000 clones, roughly 80% seen once. Sequencing was done on a sample of PBMCs. These TCRs come from a human donor in good health. Both conserved end residues are trimmed from each CDR3. D genes are given only for firm matches.

CDR3aa | v_gene | d_gene
ASSDPGVGKTQY | TRBV25-1 | NA
ASSLPPVAGGFFTGELF | TRBV7-6 | TRBD2
ASSLGSDRVAF | TRBV11-3 | TRBD1
ASSFQGDNEQY | TRBV5-1 | TRBD1
ASSPLTGQGGGEQF | TRBV5-1 | TRBD1
SASLENTIY | TRBV20-1 | NA
ASSIGLGHEQF | TRBV7-7 | TRBD2
AWSGGNEKLF | TRBV30 | NA
ASNYQDTQY | TRBV2 | NA
ASSFISGGFYNEQF | TRBV5-1 | TRBD2
ASSVSSGTLSGAEQF | TRBV9 | NA
ASSQDGIAGGLRNEQF | TRBV4-2 | TRBD2
ASSLNSGRPDEQF | TRBV5-4 | TRBD2
ASSQTSGGSDEQF | TRBV5-4 | NA
AISDRLAGVPPEQF | TRBV10-3 | TRBD2
ASSTGGDRNTIY | TRBV6-6 | TRBD1
ASSQDVGVAGYEQY | TRBV4-1 | TRBD2
ASSSIPGTGELF | TRBV5-1 | NA
ASSLGDSRQPKF | TRBV11-2 | NA
ASSELTGGPYEQY | TRBV2 | TRBD1
ASSEVWTGLYNEQF | TRBV6-1 | TRBD1
ASSGAGGGYT | TRBV25-1 | NA
SVERTSGSYEQY | TRBV29-1 | TRBD2
ASSSFGSNQPQH | TRBV6-6 | NA
ASSQGPTGGSYLTYEQY | TRBV14 | TRBD2
ASSGTRQETQY | TRBV2 | NA
ASSPGTGYTEAF | TRBV7-9 | TRBD1
ASSIFDRGRKPQH | TRBV19 | TRBD1
ASVLSGLASTGELF | TRBV19 | TRBD2
ASSPGADEQF | TRBV5-6 | NA
ASSGQGQNQPQH | TRBV6-1 | TRBD1
ASSGTSFNTGELF | TRBV7-2 | TRBD2
ANQASGTYEQY | TRBV28 | TRBD2
ASSRQYGNTIY | TRBV11-3 | NA
ASSIVTSGTGRNEQF | TRBV19 | TRBD2
ASSEQGGGNTIY | TRBV6-5 | TRBD1
ASSPRRGRDTEAF | TRBV7-2 | TRBD1
ASSVTSGSNQF | TRBV7-2 | TRBD2
ASSPVELTSYEQY | TRBV4-1 | NA
ASSLTGDFFGYT | TRBV27 | TRBD1
ASSRYTQY | TRBV28 | NA
ASSYRENEQY | TRBV6-6 | NA